This TCR beta chain was identified during a study of Tregs in tolerant kidney transplant recipients. Findings and caveats of the study: Activated donor B cell expansion appeared to reveal the most relevant donor-specific TCRbeta repertoire. Validation in larger populations is needed because few patients were studied. Biological reproducibility was not directly addressed in this study.

The CDR3 is made up of 14 amino acids. V lost 3 bases, J lost 6 bases, and 5 bases stayed unmatched. CDR1 and CDR2 (germline): SGDLS, YYNGEE. Points on this clone: Antigen: not known.

Unstimulated Tregs (CD4+CD25+CD127-) and CD4+CD25- non-Tregs were sorted from PBMCs. Here immunoSEQ multiplex PCR was the method, and the copy in TCRdb shows in-frame clones only, minus some. The sample holds some 110,000 clones, almost 95% seen once. The rearrangement uses TRBV9 and TRBJ2-2, with 7 bases matching TRBD2. Specimen: CD4+ T cells from blood. The receptor was derived from a human donor in good health. The CDR3 DNA reads as TGTGCCAGCAGCGCGGGGGGTCTCCCCGGGGAGCTGTTTTTT. It encodes CASSAGGLPGELFF.